A single sample is the source of the 26 T cell receptor beta chains below, sequenced in a study of cytomegalovirus exposure and HLA in healthy donors. The PCR employed 60 Vbeta primers together with 13 Jbeta primers. The repertoire was sequenced with immunoSEQ multiplex PCR; TCRdb's copy has only in-frame clones and lacks some. This repertoire shows about 120,000 clones, about four fifths found once; its top ten account for around 4.5%. Sequencing used PBMCs. The source of these receptors is a man aged 30 to 39 in good health and CMV-seropositive.

The rearrangement joins TRBV7-2 to TRBJ2-5; D gene uncertain. Trimming left V 3 bases short and J 5 bases short, with 7 bases between. This CDR3 has 12 residues. Per germline, CDR1 SGHTA and CDR2 FQGNSA. This CDR3 reads CASSLTRETQYF. The CDR3 DNA reads as TGTGCCAGCAGCTTGACACGGGAGACCCAGTACTTC.

The chain recombines TRBV7-8 with TRBJ2-7, with 8 bases identical to TRBD2. Trimming at V came to 5 bases and at J to 2 bases, leaving 11 bases not matched to a gene. The length of the CDR3 is 16 residues. The germline V gene encodes CDR1 SGHVS and CDR2 FQNEAQ. CDR3 bases: TGTGCCAGCAGCCCCCAGCCGGGACTAGTGGCCTACGAGCAGTACTTC. Its protein is CASSPQPGLVAYEQYF.

This chain connects TRBV5-1 to TRBJ2-2, with a possible D match to TRBD2 (5 bases). CDR3 length equals 15 residues. V lost 2 bases, J lost 5 bases, and 13 bases lay in between. Germline CDR1 SGHRS, CDR2 YFSETQ. The CDR3: CASSLTGSGTGELFF. The CDR3, as DNA: TGCGCCAGCAGCTTAACCGGAAGCGGAACCGGGGAGCTGTTTTTT.

The rearrangement links TRBV5-4 to TRBJ2-5; D gene uncertain. V shed 3 bases and J shed 5 bases, with 17 bases lying between them. Germline values: CDR1 SGHNT, CDR2 YYREEE (reference sequence). The CDR3 contains 15 residues. This chain's CDR3 is CASSSDFGVRETQYF. CDR3 nucleotide sequence: TGTGCCAGCAGCTCCGACTTTGGCGTTCGGGAGACCCAGTACTTC.

In its sample, this clone was seen once. This rearrangement joins TRBV6-5 to TRBJ1-2; TRBD1 might be the D (6 bases). Per germline, CDR1 MNHEY and CDR2 SVGAGI. The CDR3 runs 14 residues. Deletions cut 4 bases from V and 4 bases from J, with 13 bases between. DNA for the CDR3: TGTGCCAGCAGTTCGACGGGGGGCGGCTATGGCTACACCTTC. It yields the protein CASSSTGGGYGYTF.

The chain carries TRBV11-2 and TRBJ1-2, with unresolved D. Germline V gene data show CDR1 as SGHAT and CDR2 as FQNNGV. This CDR3 spans 16 amino acids. Trimming removed 5 bases at V and 4 bases at J, with 20 bases between. CDR3 in amino acids: CASSPLSGPSLYGYTF. The CDR3 DNA reads as TGTGCCAGCAGCCCCCTCAGTGGCCCAAGTCTCTATGGCTACACCTTC.

The J gene is TRBJ2-7, the V gene TRBV28; 9 nucleotides match TRBD2. CDR1 is MDHEN and CDR2 is SYDVKM in the germline V gene. The CDR3 contains 15 residues. J was trimmed by 1 base and V by 3 bases; bases with no gene match: 4. The CDR3, as DNA: TGTGCCAGCAGTTTTGAAGCGGGAGGTTCCTACGAGCAGTACTTC. Its protein product is CASSFEAGGSYEQYF.

The chain combines TRBV7-8 with TRBJ1-1, with TRBD1 matching over 7 bases. Germline CDR1 and CDR2: SGHVS and FQNEAQ. CDR3 length equals 17 residues. Trimming at V came to 1 base and at J to 0 bases, leaving 8 bases not matched to a gene. Here the CDR3 DNA reads TGTGCCAGCAGCTTAGTGGGGGACAGACAAATGAACACTGAAGCTTTCTTT. Encoded protein: CASSLVGDRQMNTEAFF. The variable domain in full, with the rest retrieved from reference TRBV7-8 and TRBJ1-1, is GAGVSQSPRYKVAKRGQDVALRCDPISGHVSLFWYQQALGQGPEFLTYFQNEAQLDKSGLPSDRFFAERPEGSVSTLKIQRTQQEDSAVYLCASSLVGDRQMNTEAFFGQGTRLTVV.

V usage is TRBV5-4 and J usage is TRBJ2-2; D might be TRBD1 (6 bases). The V end was cut by 0 bases, the J end by 6 bases, with 12 bases between. Per the germline V gene, CDR1 is SGHNT and CDR2 is YYREEE (reference sequence). This CDR3 comprises 15 residues. In nucleotides, the CDR3 is TGTGCCAGCAGCTTGGTTGGGGGCTTCCCCGGGGAGCTGTTTTTT. It specifies CASSLVGGFPGELFF.

This clone turned up a few times. The rearrangement joins TRBV27 to TRBJ2-7; D call uncertain. This CDR3 contains 15 residues. Germline loops: CDR1 MNHEY, CDR2 SMNVEV (reference sequence). Trimming shortened V by 0 bases and J by 3 bases, and 12 bases separated the two germline ends. CDR3 in amino acids: CASSLSQFPDYEQYF. The DNA of the CDR3 is TGTGCCAGCAGTTTATCCCAGTTTCCCGACTACGAGCAGTACTTC.

The rearrangement uses TRBV15 and TRBJ1-1, with 9 bases fitting TRBD1. Trimming removed 7 bases from V and 0 bases from J; junction bases left unmatched: 12. The CDR3 is made up of 17 amino acids. The V gene's germline CDR1 is LNHNV and CDR2 YYDKDF (reference sequence). The CDR3 bases are TGTGCCACCATCCCGGCCGGACAGGGGATTATGAACACTGAAGCTTTCTTT. Its translation: CATIPAGQGIMNTEAFF.

The genes are TRBV2 and TRBJ2-6, with 11 bases identical to TRBD1. CDR1 and CDR2 (germline): SNHLY, FYNNEI. The CDR3 is made up of 17 amino acids. The V and J ends lost 3 bases and 2 bases, in that order; junction bases with no gene match: 3. CDR3 nucleotide sequence: TGTGCCAGCAGTGACGGGACAGGGGGAACTGGGGCCAACGTCCTGACTTTC. It is translated as CASSDGTGGTGANVLTF.

The table lists this clone with a few counts. The rearrangement links TRBV19 to TRBJ2-2; 11 nucleotides line up with TRBD1. V lost 3 bases, J lost 4 bases, and 4 bases stayed unmatched. The CDR3 is made up of 16 amino acids. CDR1 and CDR2 (germline): LNHDA, SQIVND (reference sequence). CDR3 coding DNA: TGTGCCAGTAGTATTATGGGACAGGGGGGCACCGGGGAGCTGTTTTTT. Protein: CASSIMGQGGTGELFF.

This chain connects TRBV2 to TRBJ2-4; 7 nucleotides agree with TRBD1. Germline CDR1 SNHLY, CDR2 FYNNEI. V lost 6 bases, J lost 7 bases, and 12 bases stayed unmatched. The CDR3 is 15 amino acids. This CDR3 is CASSATGPARNIQYF. The CDR3 nucleotides read TGTGCCAGCAGCGCGACAGGGCCAGCAAGGAACATTCAGTACTTC. The full variable domain, in which reference TRBV2 and TRBJ2-4 provide the parts outside the CDR3, is EPEVTQTPSHQVTQMGQEVILRCVPISNHLYFYWYRQILGQKVEFLVSFYNNEISEKSEIFDDQFSVERPDGSNFTLKIRSTKLEDSAMYFCASSATGPARNIQYFGAGTRLSVL.

The chain joins TRBV7-8 to TRBJ1-1, with D unresolved. Germline V CDR1 and CDR2: SGHVS, FQNEAQ. The CDR3 totals 13 residues. V was cut by 5 bases and J by 3 bases, with 10 bases left in between. The CDR3 sequence: CASSLNRDTEAFF. The CDR3 DNA reads as TGTGCCAGCAGCCTGAATAGAGACACTGAAGCTTTCTTT. Combining the CDR3 with reference TRBV7-8 and TRBJ1-1 gives the whole variable domain GAGVSQSPRYKVAKRGQDVALRCDPISGHVSLFWYQQALGQGPEFLTYFQNEAQLDKSGLPSDRFFAERPEGSVSTLKIQRTQQEDSAVYLCASSLNRDTEAFFGQGTRLTVV.

The V and J genes are TRBV11-2 and TRBJ2-7; D may be TRBD2 (5 bases). The length of the CDR3 is 13 residues. The V gene's germline CDR1 is SGHAT and CDR2 FQNNGV. Trimming removed 0 bases from V and 3 bases from J, with 6 bases in between. Here the CDR3 DNA reads TGTGCCAGCAGCTTAGACGGGGACTACGAGCAGTACTTC. It translates to CASSLDGDYEQYF.

The chain has TRBV19 and TRBJ1-2; 9 nucleotides agree with TRBD1. V shed 5 bases and J 8 bases; nucleotides not matched to a gene: 12. CDR3 length: 15 residues. Per the germline V gene, CDR1 is LNHDA and CDR2 is SQIVND (reference sequence). CDR3 amino acids: CASSETGGYVRGYTF. The CDR3 DNA follows: TGTGCCAGTAGTGAGACAGGGGGTTATGTTAGAGGCTACACCTTC.

A few counts support this clone. This chain joins TRBV29-1 and TRBJ1-3; D gene uncertain. V lost 2 bases and J lost 5, with 7 bases in between. Germline assignment: CDR1 SQVTM and CDR2 ANQGSEA. The CDR3 sequence is 12 residues long. As DNA, the CDR3 is TGCAGCGTTGAACTTTTTAGAAACACCATATATTTT. Amino acid sequence: CSVELFRNTIYF. The whole variable domain, filled in from reference TRBV29-1 and TRBJ1-3, reads SAVISQKPSRDICQRGTSLTIQCQVDSQVTMMFWYRQQPGQSLTLIATANQGSEATYESGFVIDKFPISRPNLTFSTLTVSNMSPEDSSIYLCSVELFRNTIYFGEGSWLTVV.

The chain employs TRBV6-5 and TRBJ2-5, with unresolved D. Germline V CDR1 and CDR2: MNHEY, SVGAGI. CDR3 length equals 11 residues. The V end was cut by 7 bases, the J end by 5 bases, with 8 bases between. The CDR3, as DNA: TGTGCCAGCACCGAAGAGGAGACCCAGTACTTC. Protein: CASTEEETQYF.

The rearrangement joins TRBV19 to TRBJ1-2; 9 positions agree with TRBD1. This CDR3 has 15 residues. V lost 2 bases and J lost 7; bases outside the gene matches: 8. The germline V gene has CDR1 LNHDA and CDR2 SQIVND (reference sequence). CDR3 sequence: CASSITGGQGLGYTF. In DNA, the CDR3 is TGTGCCAGTAGTATAACGGGGGGACAGGGCCTTGGCTACACCTTC.

The chain recombines TRBV30 with TRBJ1-2; 7 bases agree with TRBD1. From germline, CDR1 is GTSNPN and CDR2 SVGIG (reference sequence). J gave up 8 bases and V 4 bases, and 13 bases lay outside the gene matches. The CDR3 loop spans 14 amino acids. CDR3 amino acids: CAWTHLDRERGYTF. The CDR3, as DNA: TGTGCCTGGACCCATCTCGACAGGGAAAGGGGCTACACCTTC.

This chain's CDR3 is CASSQDNAGGSDTQYF. As DNA, the CDR3 is TGCGCCAGCAGCCAAGACAACGCGGGGGGATCGGATACGCAGTATTTT. V gene TRBV4-3 combines with J gene TRBJ2-3; 8 positions match TRBD2. With V trimmed by 0 bases and J by 6 bases, 8 bases remained unmatched. There are 16 residues in the CDR3. Per the germline V gene, CDR1 is LGHNA and CDR2 is YSLEER.

The CDR3, as DNA: TGTGCCACCAGCAGAGATCTACCCAGGGTTACTGCTGAAGCTTTCTTT. Translated: CATSRDLPRVTAEAFF. The rearrangement joins TRBV15 to TRBJ1-1, with a possible D match to TRBD1 (5 bases). Trimming took 0 bases from V and 6 from J, leaving 17 bases between them. Germline values: CDR1 LNHNV, CDR2 YYDKDF (reference sequence). The CDR3 is 16 amino acids.

To note about this clone: The junction departs from germline at one end; a sequencing error may be responsible. CDR3 protein: CASSPWTGDSGANGLTF. The CDR3 DNA sequence: TGTGCCAGCTCACCATGGACAGGGGACTCTGGGGCCAACGGCCTGACTTTC. This chain connects TRBV18 to TRBJ2-6, with TRBD1 matching over 9 bases. This CDR3 region has 17 residues. Germline CDR1 is KGHSH and CDR2 is LQKENI.

The chain carries TRBV27 and TRBJ2-5; no definite D call. The length of the CDR3 is 13 residues. The ends were cut back, 6 bases at V and 4 bases at J, with 12 bases in the middle. CDR1 is MNHEY and CDR2 is SMNVEV in the germline V gene (reference sequence). CDR3 nucleotide sequence: TGTGCCAGCAGCCCATTACATGCAGAGACCCAGTACTTC. As protein: CASSPLHAETQYF.

V usage is TRBV27 and J usage is TRBJ1-5, with TRBD1 as a possible D gene (5 bases). The germline V and J ends were trimmed by 2 bases and 6 bases, with 8 bases remaining between them. The CDR3 has 13 residues. Germline V gives CDR1 MNHEY, CDR2 SMNVEV (reference sequence). The CDR3 here is CASSLQGGQPQHF. CDR3 DNA: TGTGCCAGCAGTTTACAGGGTGGTCAGCCCCAGCATTTT.